What follows describes a single T cell receptor (beta chain). Its target is not known. The TCRbeta library was prepared with unique molecular identifiers. From the PCR reads, TCRdb called clonotypes with MiXCR, one entry per CDR3 protein. Of fewer than 550,000 distinct CDR3 sequences detected, about an eighth appear once; the ten largest clones hold around 13%. These data originate in a study of T-cell reconstitution after alpha-beta-depleted transplantation in children. Study-wide results and caveats: Expanded clones from the graft, numbering several hundred, reportedly supplied alpha-beta T cells about two months after transplant. TCRbeta diversity was high at day 60 in some patients (a result of surviving recipient T cells and thymic progenitors). Newly produced T cells mostly provided counts and TCRbeta diversity after one year, as hyperexpanded clones declined.

With V trimmed by 2 bases and J by 0 bases, 18 bases remained unmatched. Per germline, CDR1 SGHAT and CDR2 FQNNGV. The CDR3 has 22 amino acids. The source of this sequence is a female patient between 2 and 15 years old who had a stem cell transplant for aplastic anemia, so the T cells may come from the graft donor. This chain joins TRBV11-2 and TRBJ2-1, with TRBD1 matching 11 bases. The source material was PBMCs, mostly from graft donor cells, sampled 180 days after TCRalphabeta/CD19-depleted stem cell transplant. CDR3 sequence: CASSLNIGFPGQGESSYNEQFF. The DNA of the CDR3 is TGTGCCAGCAGCTTAAATATAGGCTTTCCGGGACAGGGGGAAAGCTCCTACAATGAGCAGTTCTTC.